This T cell receptor (beta chain) stems from a study of shared clonotypes between healthy human individuals. Across the whole study: Per donor, CD8 memory used one plate, CD8 naive used two, CD4 memory used three and CD4 naive used three.

Produced via immunoSEQ multiplex PCR; TCRdb's table is partial and in-frame only. Of roughly 2 million clones in the sample, around 95% were seen once. The receptor was isolated from a man between 18 and 35 years old in good health. Sequenced material: naive CD4+ T cells sorted from blood. Subset noted: CD45RA+ positively selected.

CDR3 bases: TGTGCCAGCAGTGCCGACAGGTCAAGGGCGGGAGATACGCAGTATTTT. This codes for CASSADRSRAGDTQYF. This sequence joins TRBV2 and TRBJ2-3; D may be TRBD1 (6 bases). The germline CDR1 and CDR2 sequences are SNHLY and FYNNEI. V was shortened by 4 bases and J by 5 bases, with 19 bases between the two germline ends. CDR3 length equals 16 residues.